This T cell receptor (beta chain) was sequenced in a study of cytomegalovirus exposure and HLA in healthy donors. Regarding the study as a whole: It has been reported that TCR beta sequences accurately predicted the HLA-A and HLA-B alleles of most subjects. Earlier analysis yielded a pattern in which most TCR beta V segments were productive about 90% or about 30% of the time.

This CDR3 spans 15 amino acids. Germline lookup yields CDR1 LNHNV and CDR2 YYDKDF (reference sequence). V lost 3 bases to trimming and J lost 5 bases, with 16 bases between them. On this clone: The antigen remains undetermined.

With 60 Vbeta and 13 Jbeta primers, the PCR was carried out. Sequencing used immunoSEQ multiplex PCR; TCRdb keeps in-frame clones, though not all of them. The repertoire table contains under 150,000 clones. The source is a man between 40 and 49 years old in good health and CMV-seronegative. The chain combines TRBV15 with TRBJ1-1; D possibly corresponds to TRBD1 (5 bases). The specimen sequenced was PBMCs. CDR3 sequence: CATSSSLGAGTEAFF. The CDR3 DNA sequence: TGTGCCACCAGCAGTTCCTTAGGGGCCGGGACTGAAGCTTTCTTT. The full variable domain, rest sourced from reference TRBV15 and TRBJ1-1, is DAMVIQNPRYQVTQFGKPVTLSCSQTLNHNVMYWYQQKSSQAPKLLFHYYDKDFNNEADTPDNFQSRRPNTSFCFLDIRSPGLGDTAMYLCATSSSLGAGTEAFFGQGTRLTVV.